This TCR beta chain was sequenced in a study of T-cell reconstitution after alpha-beta-depleted transplantation in children. As it was prepared, the TCRbeta library received unique molecular identifiers. TCRdb analysed the PCR reads with MiXCR anew, one entry per CDR3 protein. The sample has almost 500,000 distinct CDR3 sequences; around 12% are singletons. Per germline, CDR1 KGHDR and CDR2 SFDVKD. The junction had 11 bases not matched to a gene; V was cut back by 4 bases and J by 9 bases. The CDR3 runs to 15 residues. This specimen was PBMCs from the stem cell graft donor, taken from the stem cell graft. This clonotype originated in a human donor who donated a stem cell graft to a child with combined immunodeficiency. The V call is TRBV24-1, the J call TRBJ1-5, with 7 bases identical to TRBD1. CDR3 region: CATSEHGTAGGPQHF. For the CDR3, the DNA is TGTGCCACCAGTGAACATGGGACAGCCGGGGGGCCCCAGCATTTT.